This T cell receptor beta chain appears in the sequencing data of a study of blood T cell repertoires in COVID-19. The repertoire was sequenced with immunoSEQ multiplex PCR; TCRdb's copy has only in-frame clones and lacks some. The table lists some 210,000 clones, 80% to 85% of them singletons. The origin of this receptor is a human donor in a cohort sampled during active COVID-19. The sequencing sample was made of peripheral blood.

The CDR3 nucleotides read TGCGCCAGCAGCTTTCGGACTAGCGAGAATACAGATACGCAGTATTTT. Its protein product is CASSFRTSENTDTQYF. The chain combines TRBV5-1 with TRBJ2-3, with 9 nucleotides matching TRBD2. CDR1 is SGHRS, CDR2 YFSETQ, per germline. V was pared by 2 bases and J by 3 bases, with 7 bases of the junction left unmatched. The length of the CDR3 is 16 residues.